Listed here are 5 T cell receptor beta chains from one sample, sequenced in a study of T cell responses to AZD1222 COVID-19 vaccine. The table came from immunoSEQ multiplex PCR; TCRdb's copy has only in-frame clones and leaves some out. This table holds roughly 150,000 clones, approximately 89% found once. The source was peripheral blood, collected on day 0 of AZD1222 vaccination. Receptors were obtained from an adult in good health.

V usage is TRBV4-2 and J usage is TRBJ1-2; perhaps TRBD1 as D (5 bases). Germline V CDR1 and CDR2: LGHNA, YNFKEQ. Between the trimmed V and J ends, which lost 1 base and 3 bases, there was a span of 9 bases. The CDR3 contains 14 residues. CDR3 region: CASSQAGTDYGYTF. DNA for the CDR3: TGTGCCAGCAGCCAAGCCGGGACGGACTATGGCTACACCTTC.

The chain links TRBV7-2 to TRBJ1-1; 8 bases agree with TRBD1. The CDR3 extends over 15 amino acids. Germline V gives CDR1 SGHTA, CDR2 FQGNSA. Trimming cost V 1 base and J 7 bases; bases outside gene matches: 8. CDR3 region: CASSLDGQGVGEAFF. CDR3 coding DNA: TGTGCCAGCAGCTTAGATGGACAGGGTGTTGGTGAAGCTTTCTTT.

This chain joins TRBV7-9 and TRBJ2-3, with D maybe TRBD1 (6 bases). CDR3 length equals 16 residues. Germline CDR1 is SEHNR and CDR2 is FQNEAQ (reference sequence). The germline V and J ends were trimmed by 4 bases and 0 bases, with 14 bases remaining between them. The CDR3 protein is CASSSGQQPSTDTQYF. The CDR3 bases are TGTGCCAGCAGCTCTGGACAGCAGCCAAGCACAGATACGCAGTATTTT.

The rearrangement joins TRBV5-4 to TRBJ1-1; D unclear. The CDR3 contains 13 residues. Germline V CDR1 and CDR2: SGHNT, YYREEE (reference sequence). The V end lost 0 bases, the J end lost 7 bases, and 10 bases lay between the germline ends. The CDR3 nucleotides read TGTGCCAGCAGCTTGGTTCCATGGGGTGAAGCTTTCTTT. Translation: CASSLVPWGEAFF.

J is TRBJ2-2 and V is TRBV7-9; 14 nucleotides agree with TRBD2. V shed 8 bases, J shed 2 bases, and the junction held 4 bases outside the gene matches. The CDR3 is made up of 16 amino acids. Germline V gene data show CDR1 as SEHNR and CDR2 as FQNEAQ (reference sequence). CDR3 sequence: CASGLAGGLNTGELFF. DNA for the CDR3: TGTGCCAGCGGACTAGCGGGAGGACTCAACACCGGGGAGCTGTTTTTT.